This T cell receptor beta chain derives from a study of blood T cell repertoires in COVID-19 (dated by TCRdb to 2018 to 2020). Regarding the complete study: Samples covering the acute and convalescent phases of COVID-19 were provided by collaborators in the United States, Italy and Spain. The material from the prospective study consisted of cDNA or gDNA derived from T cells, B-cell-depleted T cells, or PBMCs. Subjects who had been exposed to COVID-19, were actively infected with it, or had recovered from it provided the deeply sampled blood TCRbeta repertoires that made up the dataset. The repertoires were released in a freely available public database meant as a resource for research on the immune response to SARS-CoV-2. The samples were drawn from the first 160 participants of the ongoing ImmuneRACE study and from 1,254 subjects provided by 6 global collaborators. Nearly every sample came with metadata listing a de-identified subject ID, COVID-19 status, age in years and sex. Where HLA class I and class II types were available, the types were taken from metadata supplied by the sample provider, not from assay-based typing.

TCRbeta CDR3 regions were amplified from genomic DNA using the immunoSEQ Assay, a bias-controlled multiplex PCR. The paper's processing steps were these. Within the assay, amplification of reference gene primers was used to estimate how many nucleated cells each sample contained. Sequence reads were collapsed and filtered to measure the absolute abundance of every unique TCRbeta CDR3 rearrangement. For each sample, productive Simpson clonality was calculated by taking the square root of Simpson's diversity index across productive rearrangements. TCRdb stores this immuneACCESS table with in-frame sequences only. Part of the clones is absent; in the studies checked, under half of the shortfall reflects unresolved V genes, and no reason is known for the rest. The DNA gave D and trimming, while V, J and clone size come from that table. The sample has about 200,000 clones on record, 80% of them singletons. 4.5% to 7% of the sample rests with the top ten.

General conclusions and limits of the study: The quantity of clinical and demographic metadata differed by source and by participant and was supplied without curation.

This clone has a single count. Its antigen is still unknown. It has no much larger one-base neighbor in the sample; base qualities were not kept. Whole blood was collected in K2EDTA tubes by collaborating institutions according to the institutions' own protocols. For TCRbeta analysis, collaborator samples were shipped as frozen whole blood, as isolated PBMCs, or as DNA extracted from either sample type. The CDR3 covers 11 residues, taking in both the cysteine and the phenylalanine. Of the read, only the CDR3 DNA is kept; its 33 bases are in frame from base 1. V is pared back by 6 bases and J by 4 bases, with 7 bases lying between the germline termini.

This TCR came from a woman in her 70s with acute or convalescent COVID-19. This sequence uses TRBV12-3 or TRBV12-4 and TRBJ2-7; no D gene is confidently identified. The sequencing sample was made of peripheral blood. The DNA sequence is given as TGTGCCAGCAGCCAACAGTACGAGCAGTACTTC. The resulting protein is CASSQQYEQYF.